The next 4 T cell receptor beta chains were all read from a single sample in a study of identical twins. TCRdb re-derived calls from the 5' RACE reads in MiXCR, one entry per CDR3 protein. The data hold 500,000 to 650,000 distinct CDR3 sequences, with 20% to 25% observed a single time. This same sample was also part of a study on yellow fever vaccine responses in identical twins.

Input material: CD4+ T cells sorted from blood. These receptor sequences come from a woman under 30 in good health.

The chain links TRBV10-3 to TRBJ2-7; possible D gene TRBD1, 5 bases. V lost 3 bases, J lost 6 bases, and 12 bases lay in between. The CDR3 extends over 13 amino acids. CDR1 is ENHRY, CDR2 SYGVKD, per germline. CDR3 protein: CAISDFEGAEQYV. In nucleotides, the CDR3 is TGTGCCATCAGTGATTTCGAAGGGGCCGAGCAGTACGTC.

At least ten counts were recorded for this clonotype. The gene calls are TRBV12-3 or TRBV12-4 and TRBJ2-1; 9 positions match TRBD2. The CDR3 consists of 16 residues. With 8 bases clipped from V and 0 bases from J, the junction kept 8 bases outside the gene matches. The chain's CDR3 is CASGETSGASYNEQFF. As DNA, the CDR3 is TGTGCCAGCGGGGAGACTAGCGGAGCCTCCTACAATGAGCAGTTCTTC.

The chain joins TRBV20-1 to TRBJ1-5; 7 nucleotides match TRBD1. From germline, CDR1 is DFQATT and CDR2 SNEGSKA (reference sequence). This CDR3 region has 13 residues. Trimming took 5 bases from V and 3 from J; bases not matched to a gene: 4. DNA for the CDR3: TGCAGTGCTCAGGGACAGCCCAATCAGCCCCAGCATTTT. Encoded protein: CSAQGQPNQPQHF.

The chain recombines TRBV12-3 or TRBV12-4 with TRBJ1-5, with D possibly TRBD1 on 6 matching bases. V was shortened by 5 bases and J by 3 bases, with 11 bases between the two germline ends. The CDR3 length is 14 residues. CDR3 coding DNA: TGTGCCAGCAGTGCACAGGGTTCCAATCAGCCCCAGCATTTT. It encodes CASSAQGSNQPQHF.